The 11 T cell receptor beta chains listed next were all sequenced from one sample in a study of blood T cell repertoires in COVID-19. Measured with immunoSEQ multiplex PCR; TCRdb has only the in-frame clones, and not every one. The repertoire holds 200,000 to 300,000 clones, with about 90% as singletons. The sample consisted of PBMCs or T cells enriched from blood (not recorded which). The receptor source for this set is a man aged 45-60 years who had been exposed to COVID-19.

The V gene is TRBV27, the J gene TRBJ2-5, with D tentatively TRBD1 (5 bases). The germline V and J ends were trimmed by 5 bases and 1 base, with 14 bases remaining between them. CDR3 length: 15 amino acids. Germline CDR1 MNHEY, CDR2 SMNVEV (reference sequence). CDR3 protein: CASSPPDRIQETQYF. The DNA of the CDR3 is TGTGCCAGCAGTCCCCCAGACAGAATCCAAGAGACCCAGTACTTC.

This clone is a singleton in its sample. This chain links TRBV7-8 with TRBJ2-5; D unresolved. This CDR3 region has 14 residues. V gave up 5 bases and J gave up 5 bases, with 15 bases separating them. CDR1 is SGHVS and CDR2 is FQNEAQ in the germline V gene. This CDR3 reads CASSLGQRWETQYF. The CDR3 nucleotides read TGTGCCAGCAGCCTCGGCCAGCGTTGGGAGACCCAGTACTTC.

V is TRBV2 and J is TRBJ1-4; weak D call: TRBD1 (5 bases). This CDR3 has 14 amino acids. CDR1 is SNHLY and CDR2 is FYNNEI in the germline V gene. V shed 4 bases and J shed 6 bases, with 12 bases lying between them. The CDR3 DNA follows: TGTGCCAGCAGTGCACTCGGGGGGGATGAAAAACTGTTTTTT. Encoded protein: CASSALGGDEKLFF.

This chain joins TRBV29-1 and TRBJ1-1; TRBD1 matches at 7 bases. Germline values: CDR1 SQVTM, CDR2 ANQGSEA. The junction had 16 bases not matched to a gene; V was cut back by 6 bases and J by 0 bases. The CDR3 extends over 17 amino acids. The CDR3, as DNA: TGCAGCGTCCTCGGGGCAGGGGGTTTAGGAATGAACACTGAAGCTTTCTTT. Its translation is CSVLGAGGLGMNTEAFF.

The chain recombines TRBV18 with TRBJ2-5, with TRBD1 matching 7 bases. The V gene's germline CDR1 is KGHSH and CDR2 LQKENI. After removal of 0 bases from V and 1 base from J, the junction contained 2 bases not matched to a gene. The CDR3 is 15 amino acids. The CDR3: CASSPPRGSQETQYF. CDR3 DNA sequence: TGTGCCAGCTCACCACCCAGGGGGAGCCAAGAGACCCAGTACTTC.

V and J are TRBV9 and TRBJ2-2, with 13 nucleotides matching TRBD2. This CDR3 contains 18 residues. CDR1 is SGDLS and CDR2 is YYNGEE in the germline V gene. Losses at the gene ends were 4 bases for V and 9 bases for J; bases not matched to a gene: 15. The DNA for the CDR3 is TGTGCCAGCAGCATACAACCCGGGACTAGCGGGACTCTTTGGGAGCTGTTTTTT. Translation gives CASSIQPGTSGTLWELFF.

V is TRBV18 and J is TRBJ1-2; 7 bases align to TRBD1. The CDR3 has 15 residues. V dropped 2 bases and J dropped 6; count of bases not matched to a gene: 9. Germline V lookup: CDR1 KGHSH, CDR2 LQKENI. The CDR3 DNA reads TGTGCCAGCTCACCAGGGACAGTCCCCGGGGATGGCTACACCTTC. This codes for CASSPGTVPGDGYTF.

The V call is TRBV18, the J call TRBJ2-1; 8 bases are shared with TRBD2. In germline, CDR1 is KGHSH, CDR2 LQKENI. CDR3 length: 15 residues. The V segment lost 4 bases and the J segment 7 bases; nucleotides outside the gene matches: 9. CDR3 loop: CASSHKAGVGNEQFF. The CDR3 nucleotides are TGTGCCAGCTCACATAAAGCGGGAGTAGGGAATGAGCAGTTCTTC.

The CDR3 bases are TGTGCCAGCAGCCCCCGGGACAGGGCCTACCACGAGCAGTACTTC. Its protein is CASSPRDRAYHEQYF. V and J are TRBV9 and TRBJ2-7, with 9 bases aligning to TRBD1. The germline V gene has CDR1 SGDLS and CDR2 YYNGEE. Trimming at V came to 4 bases and at J to 5 bases, leaving 10 bases not matched to a gene. The CDR3 spans 15 residues.

For this clone: Relative to the germline gene, one junction end is altered; a read error may explain this. V usage is TRBV7-7 and J usage is TRBJ2-5; 7 nucleotides agree with TRBD2. This CDR3 comprises 15 residues. Germline CDR1 reads SSHAT; CDR2 reads FNYEAQ (reference sequence). DNA for the CDR3: TGTGCTAGCAGCTTAGAACTAGCGAGCCAAGAGACCCAGTACTTC. It yields the protein CASSLELASQETQYF.

The chain employs TRBV30 and TRBJ2-7; possibly TRBD1 for D (5 bases). Germline V lookup: CDR1 GTSNPN, CDR2 SVGIG (reference sequence). The V end lost 0 bases, the J end lost 5 bases, and 17 bases lay between the germline ends. The CDR3 consists of 15 residues. CDR3 protein: CAWSVGQGRWDEQYV. The DNA of the CDR3 is TGTGCCTGGAGTGTAGGTCAGGGAAGATGGGACGAGCAGTACGTC.